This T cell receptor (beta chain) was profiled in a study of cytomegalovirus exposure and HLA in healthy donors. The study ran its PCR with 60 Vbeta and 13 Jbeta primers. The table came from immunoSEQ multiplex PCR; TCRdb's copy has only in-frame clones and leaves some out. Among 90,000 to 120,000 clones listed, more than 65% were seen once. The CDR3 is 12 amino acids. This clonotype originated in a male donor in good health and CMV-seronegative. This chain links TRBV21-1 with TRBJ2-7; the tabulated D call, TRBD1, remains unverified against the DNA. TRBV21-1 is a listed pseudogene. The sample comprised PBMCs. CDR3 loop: CAIWDSLPEQYF. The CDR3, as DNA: TGTGCCATCTGGGACAGCCTTCCCGAGCAGTACTTC.